The 8 T cell receptor beta chains presented below share a single source sample, sequenced in a study of tumor and adjacent non-tumor tissue in lung cancer. A modified ARM-PCR protocol with three rounds of nested PCR amplified TCRbeta. TCRdb independently ran MiXCR on the multiplex PCR reads; one entry per CDR3 protein. Among fewer than 100,000 distinct CDR3 sequences listed, roughly 80% were seen once. No cell sorting was done before RNA was extracted from the tissue. More than 3 cm separated this lung sample from the edge of the tumor. Input material: distant non-tumor lung tissue. The receptors come from a man aged 55 to 70 with non-small cell lung cancer.

This clonotype occurred a few times. A much larger clone differs by one base, so this may be a read error. The chain has TRBV20-1 and TRBJ2-3; D perhaps matches TRBD2 (6 bases). Germline lookup yields CDR1 DFQATT and CDR2 SNEGSKA (reference sequence). This CDR3 is built from 13 residues. The CDR3 loop reads CSASLLATDTRYF. For the CDR3, the DNA is TGCAGTGCTAGTTTACTAGCCACAGATACGCGGTATTTT.

A remark on this clonotype: At one end the junction does not follow the germline gene, possibly because of a read error. The V call is TRBV11-2, the J call TRBJ2-3; unclear D gene. This CDR3 is 13 amino acids long. The germline V gene has CDR1 SGHAT and CDR2 FQNNGV. The CDR3, as DNA: TGTGCCAGCATCTTAAGCCCCATAGATTCGCAGTATTTT. Translation gives CASILSPIDSQYF.

The rearrangement uses TRBV19 and TRBJ1-1; D is uncertain. Trimming pared 7 bases from V and 5 bases from J, leaving 8 bases between. Germline lookup yields CDR1 LNHDA and CDR2 SQIVND (reference sequence). The CDR3 is 11 amino acids. Here the CDR3 DNA reads TGTGCCAGTAAGGAGTTAACTGAAGCTTTCTTT. Its translation is CASKELTEAFF.

Remarks on this clonotype: An end of the junction does not agree with germline; a read error may underlie this. The genes are TRBV28 and TRBJ1-2; D unresolved. The germline gives CDR1 MDHEN, CDR2 SYDVKM. The CDR3 is made up of 12 amino acids. The CDR3 loop is CASSTGVYGYVF. Written as DNA, the CDR3 is TGTGCCAGCAGTACGGGTGTATATGGCTACGTCTTC.

This clonotype was seen a few times. Its ends do not fully match the called genes, so a read error is possible. This chain uses TRBV7-9 with TRBJ2-7; D may be TRBD2 (5 bases). CDR1 and CDR2 from the germline V gene are SEHNR and FQNEAQ (reference sequence). CDR3 size: 14 residues. CDR3 DNA: TGTGCCAGCAGCTTAGTAGATGCTGACTACGAGCGGTACTTC. Translating gives CASSLVDADYERYF.

This CDR3 is CASSLGQGSNTGELFF. DNA for the CDR3: TGTGCCAGCAGCTTGGGACAGGGTTCGAACACCGGGGAGCTGTTTTTT. The chain employs TRBV5-6 and TRBJ2-2, with 7 nucleotides matching TRBD1. With 0 bases clipped from V and 0 bases from J, the junction kept 2 bases outside the gene matches. There are 16 residues in the CDR3. Germline V gene lookup returns CDR1 SGHDT and CDR2 YYEEEE.

Worth noting for this clonotype: The junction departs from germline at one end; a sequencing error may be responsible. V is TRBV20-1 and J is TRBJ2-7; 8 bases are a match to TRBD1. The CDR3 loop spans 16 amino acids. Germline CDR1 DFQATT, CDR2 SNEGSKA (reference sequence). The CDR3 spells CSTRPKGQGFSSKQYF. The CDR3 DNA follows: TGCAGTACTAGACCGAAAGGACAGGGTTTTTCCTCCAAGCAGTACTTC.

A word on this clonotype: The junction departs from germline at one end; a sequencing error may be responsible. The chain uses TRBV4-1 and TRBJ1-2; 7 bases are shared with TRBD1. There are 17 residues in the CDR3. Germline V gives CDR1 MGHRA, CDR2 YSYEKL. The CDR3 is CASNQESAPPGGYGYTF. The CDR3 coding sequence is TGCGCCAGCAACCAAGAATCCGCCCCCCCAGGGGGATATGGCTACACCTTC.